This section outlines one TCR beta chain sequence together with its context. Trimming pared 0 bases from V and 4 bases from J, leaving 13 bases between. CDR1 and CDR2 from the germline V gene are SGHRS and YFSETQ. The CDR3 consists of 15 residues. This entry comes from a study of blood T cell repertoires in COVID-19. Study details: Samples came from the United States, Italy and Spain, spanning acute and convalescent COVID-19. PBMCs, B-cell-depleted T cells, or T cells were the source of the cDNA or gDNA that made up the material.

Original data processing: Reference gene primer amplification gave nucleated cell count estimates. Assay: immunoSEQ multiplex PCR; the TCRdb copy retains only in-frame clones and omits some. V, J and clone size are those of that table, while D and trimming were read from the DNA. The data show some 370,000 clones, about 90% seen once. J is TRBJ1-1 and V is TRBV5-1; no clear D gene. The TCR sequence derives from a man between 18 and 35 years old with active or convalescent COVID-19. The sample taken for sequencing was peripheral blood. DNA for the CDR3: TGCGCCAGCAGCTTGGCCCTGCGAGATCGCACTGAAGCTTTCTTT. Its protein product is CASSLALRDRTEAFF.